The 10 T cell receptor beta chains below all came from one sample that was sequenced in a study of T-cell reconstitution after alpha-beta-depleted transplantation in children. Construction of the TCRbeta library involved unique molecular identifiers. TCRdb processed the PCR reads anew with MiXCR; each CDR3 protein has one entry. The table lists some 530,000 distinct CDR3 sequences, roughly an eighth of them singletons. The sequenced sample was PBMCs from the stem cell graft donor, obtained from the stem cell graft. These receptors were taken from a human donor who donated a stem cell graft to a child with combined immunodeficiency.

In its sample, this clonotype was seen a few times. The chain has TRBV18 and TRBJ2-5; 9 nucleotides match TRBD1. V lost 0 bases and J lost 3; bases outside the gene matches: 2. The length of the CDR3 is 15 residues. CDR1 and CDR2 from the germline V gene are KGHSH and LQKENI. CDR3 sequence reads: CASSPPRTGEETQYF. The CDR3 coding sequence is TGTGCCAGCTCACCACCCCGGACAGGGGAAGAGACCCAGTACTTC.

This chain uses TRBV27 with TRBJ2-7; no definite D call. V lost 5 bases and J 7 bases, leaving 15 bases between the germline ends. This CDR3 has 13 amino acids. Germline lookup yields CDR1 MNHEY and CDR2 SMNVEV (reference sequence). The CDR3 reads CASSPDTSREQYF. In DNA, the CDR3 is TGTGCCAGCAGTCCCGACACCTCCCGGGAGCAGTACTTC.

This clonotype was picked up a small number of times. V and J are TRBV7-9 and TRBJ2-1; D gene ambiguous. V gave up 8 bases and J gave up 8 bases, with 4 bases separating them. The CDR3 totals 9 residues. From germline, CDR1 is SEHNR and CDR2 FQNEAQ (reference sequence). The CDR3 DNA reads TGTGCCAGCGGCGATGAGCAGTTCTTC. Residues: CASGDEQFF. Full variable domain (remainder filled in from reference TRBV7-9 and TRBJ2-1): DTGVSQNPRHKITKRGQNVTFRCDPISEHNRLYWYRQTLGQGPEFLTYFQNEAQLEKSRLLSDRFSAERPKGSFSTLEIQRTEQGDSAMYLCASGDEQFFGPGTRLTVL.

V gene TRBV5-1 combines with J gene TRBJ2-7, with 9 bases fitting TRBD1. CDR1 is SGHRS, CDR2 YFSETQ, per germline. The CDR3 totals 15 residues. V dropped 0 bases and J dropped 5; count of bases not matched to a gene: 6. The CDR3 sequence: CASSLEGTGPDEQYF. The CDR3 DNA reads TGCGCCAGCAGCTTGGAAGGGACAGGGCCAGACGAGCAGTACTTC.

This clonotype showed up many times. The V call is TRBV7-6, the J call TRBJ2-3; D gene ambiguous. Germline V gene sequence: CDR1 SGHVS, CDR2 FNYEAQ. CDR3 size: 14 residues. Between the trimmed V and J ends, which lost 1 base and 6 bases, there was a span of 11 bases. The CDR3 sequence: CASSLVGPADTQYF. CDR3 DNA: TGTGCCAGCAGCTTAGTAGGGCCCGCGGATACGCAGTATTTT.

CDR3 sequence reads: CASSTSSADTQYF. CDR3 DNA: TGTGCCAGCAGCACCTCTAGCGCAGATACGCAGTATTTT. The gene calls are TRBV7-9 and TRBJ2-3; D is possibly TRBD2 (6 bases). V lost 5 bases and J 4 bases, leaving 10 bases between the germline ends. Germline V lookup: CDR1 SEHNR, CDR2 FQNEAQ (reference sequence). CDR3 size: 13 residues.

The chain recombines TRBV9 with TRBJ1-5, with D perhaps TRBD1 (6 bases). This CDR3 is built from 13 residues. V dropped 4 bases and J dropped 4 bases, with 9 bases sitting between them. Germline CDR1 is SGDLS and CDR2 is YYNGEE. CDR3 amino acids: CASSRGQNQPQHF. DNA of the CDR3: TGTGCCAGCAGCCGGGGGCAAAATCAGCCCCAGCATTTT.

This clonotype has only a few counts. V is TRBV6-5 and J is TRBJ1-1, with TRBD1 as a possible D gene (6 bases). The CDR3 runs 18 residues. The V and J ends lost 0 bases and 7 bases respectively, with 24 bases between them. In germline, CDR1 is MNHEY, CDR2 SVGAGI. The CDR3 sequence is CASSYSIGDTHEGVEAFF. The CDR3 DNA follows: TGTGCCAGCAGTTACTCGATAGGGGACACCCATGAGGGTGTTGAAGCTTTCTTT.

This clonotype appeared many times. The V gene is TRBV2, the J gene TRBJ1-5, with D unresolved. V lost 4 bases to trimming and J lost 6 bases, with 13 bases between them. Germline CDR1 reads SNHLY; CDR2 reads FYNNEI. This CDR3 has 14 residues. CDR3 sequence reads: CASSVEGFGQPQHF. As DNA, the CDR3 is TGTGCCAGCAGTGTTGAGGGATTCGGTCAGCCCCAGCATTTT.

This clonotype has only a few counts. The chain joins TRBV5-6 to TRBJ2-7; D ambiguous. The V and J ends lost 1 base and 2 bases respectively, with 13 bases between them. The CDR3 is 15 residues long. CDR1 and CDR2 (germline): SGHDT, YYEEEE. In DNA form, the CDR3 reads TGTGCCAGCAGCTTGATGTTAGACTGGGCCTACGAGCAGTACTTC. This sequence encodes CASSLMLDWAYEQYF.